This TCR beta chain was obtained from a study of vaccination effects on CD4 cells after COVID-19. Study overall: Following the second dose by a median of 72 days, the post-vaccine samples were obtained.

Study-wide results and limits: Early post-infection timepoints were missing from the study, which also had few convalescent patients.

Trimming cost V 1 base and J 5 bases; bases outside gene matches: 10. This CDR3 is 16 amino acids long. Per the germline V gene, CDR1 is LGHDT and CDR2 is YNNKEL (reference sequence). Within the ViraFEST assay, antigen-specific CD4+ T cells underwent expansion with viral peptide pools prior to sequencing. The authors isolated CD4+ T cells after ten to eleven days of culture. All study participants received two doses of BNT162b2 or mRNA-1273 vaccine. All vaccine recipients tested negative for nucleocapsid antibodies and had never contracted SARS-CoV-2 infection. Cultures had half their medium replaced with IL-2 medium on days 3 and 7. Assay used: immunoSEQ multiplex PCR; TCRdb lists only in-frame clones, some missing. Of tens of thousands of clones in the sample, more than 65% are singletons; the top ten hold around 15%. On this clone: The antigen is unknown.

This chain links TRBV3-1 (or the pseudogene TRBV3-2) with TRBJ1-2, with 7 bases aligning to TRBD1. The source was CD4+ T cells from PBMCs cultured with HCoV-229E spike peptides, collected after COVID-19 vaccination. The receptor was derived from a human donor who received a COVID-19 vaccine. CDR3 residues: CASSQAYGTAAYGYTF. Written as DNA, the CDR3 is TGTGCCAGCAGCCAAGCTTACGGGACAGCTGCATATGGCTACACCTTC.